The rows below give T cell receptor beta chains drawn from one sample of a study of blood T cell repertoires in COVID-19. Profiling relied on immunoSEQ multiplex PCR, and the TCRdb table lists in-frame clones only, not all of them. This sample has 150,000 to 250,000 clones, with approximately 82% found just once. The sample was peripheral blood. All receptors come from a human donor with acute or convalescent COVID-19. The donor label of this sample is uncertain. Both conserved end residues are part of each CDR3. A D gene is named only where the DNA matches it firmly. Clone size, where shown, is once, few, many, or a class for clones that have expanded.

-	TRBV5-6	once	TRBJ1-2	TGTGCCAGCAGCTTCGGGGGGAGACCAAATCTGGGCTATGGCTACACCTTC	CASSFGGRPNLGYGYTF
-	TRBV7-9	-	TRBJ2-3	TGTGCCAGCAGCCCCAGACAGAGCACAGATACGCAGTATTTT	CASSPRQSTDTQYF
-	TRBV5-1	few	TRBJ2-2	TGCGCCAGCCGGCAGGGCGAGACCGGGGAGCTGTTTTTT	CASRQGETGELFF
-	TRBV3-1/TRBV3-2	-	TRBJ1-1	TGTGCCAGCAGCCAGAGGAACACTGAAGCTTTCTTT	CASSQRNTEAFF
-	TRBV7-2	-	TRBJ2-7	TGTGCCAGCAGCTTAGATAGGAGAGCGGGTCCCTACGAGCAGTACTTC	CASSLDRRAGPYEQYF
TRBD1	TRBV19	few	TRBJ2-3	TGTGCCAGTAGTCCCGGGACAGGGATAGATACGCAGTATTTT	CASSPGTGIDTQYF
-	TRBV28	-	TRBJ1-2	TGTGCCAGCAGTGGGGAGGGAGGGGCGAATGGCTACACCTTC	CASSGEGGANGYTF
-	TRBV10-1	-	TRBJ1-1	TGCGCCAGCAGTGAAGGAGGCGAAGCTTTCTTT	CASSEGGEAFF
TRBD2	TRBV24-1	-	TRBJ2-3	TGTGCCACCAGTGATCGACTAGCGGGAGACGATACGCAGTATTTT	CATSDRLAGDDTQYF
-	TRBV28	-	TRBJ1-6	TGTGCCAGCAGTTCCGGGTGGGGGGGAACCTATAATTCACCCCTCCACTTT	CASSSGWGGTYNSPLHF
TRBD1	TRBV24-1	few	TRBJ2-3	TGTGCCACCAGTGATTGGGACAGCGGAGATACGCAGTATTTT	CATSDWDSGDTQYF
TRBD2	TRBV7-9	-	TRBJ2-5	TGTGCCAGCAGCCGGACTAGCGCCATCCAAGAGACCCAGTACTTC	CASSRTSAIQETQYF
-	TRBV9	-	TRBJ1-1	TGTGCCAGCAGCGTAGCAGGGTCGGGCACTGAAGCTTTCTTT	CASSVAGSGTEAFF